These 2 T cell receptor beta chains were sequenced from one sample in a study of glioma-infiltrating T cells. Using RNA template, CDR3s of TCR alpha and beta were amplified with iRepertoire arm-PCR. MiXCR, run by TCRdb on the multiplex PCR reads, gives a single entry per CDR3 protein. The table has under 3,000 distinct CDR3 sequences, about two thirds seen once. Input material: glioma tissue, nonneoplastic brain tissue, or PBMCs (not recorded which). The receptors originated from a human donor with low-grade glioma or glioblastoma, undergoing nonglioma brain surgery, or in good health (not recorded which).

The chain is built from TRBV10-3 and TRBJ2-5, with a possible D match to TRBD1 (7 bases). CDR1 is ENHRY, CDR2 SYGVKD, per germline. This CDR3 comprises 15 residues. Trimming removed 7 bases from V and 4 bases from J, with 19 bases in between. The CDR3 bases are TGTGCCATCAAGGACCTGGGGCAGGGGGGAGAGACCCAGTACTTC. Its translation: CAIKDLGQGGETQYF.

The count of this clonotype is one. This chain links TRBV6-1 with TRBJ2-7; maybe TRBD1 (5 bases). This CDR3 has 14 amino acids. Germline V gene lookup returns CDR1 MNHNS and CDR2 SASEGT. CDR3 loop: CASSRDSSSYEQHV. The CDR3 DNA is TGTGCCAGCAGCCGTGACAGCAGTTCCTATGAGCAGCACGTC.